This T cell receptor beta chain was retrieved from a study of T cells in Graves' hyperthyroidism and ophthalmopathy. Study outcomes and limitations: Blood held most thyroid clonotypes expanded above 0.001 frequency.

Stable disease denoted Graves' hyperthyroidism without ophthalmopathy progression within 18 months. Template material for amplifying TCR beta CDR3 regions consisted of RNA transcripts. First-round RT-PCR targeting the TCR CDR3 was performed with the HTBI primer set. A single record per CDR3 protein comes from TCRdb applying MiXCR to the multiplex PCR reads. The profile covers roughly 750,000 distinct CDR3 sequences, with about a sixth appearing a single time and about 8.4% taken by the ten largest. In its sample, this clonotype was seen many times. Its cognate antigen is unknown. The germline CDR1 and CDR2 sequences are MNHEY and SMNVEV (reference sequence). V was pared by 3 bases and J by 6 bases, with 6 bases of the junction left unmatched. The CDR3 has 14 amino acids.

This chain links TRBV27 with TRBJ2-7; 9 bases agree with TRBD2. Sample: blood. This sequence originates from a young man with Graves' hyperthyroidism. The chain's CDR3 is CASSFAPTSGEQYF. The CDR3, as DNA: TGTGCCAGCAGTTTCGCTCCGACTAGCGGCGAGCAGTACTTC.